This TCR beta chain comes out of a study of regulatory T cells in long-lasting Graves disease. According to the study, TCR beta libraries were built with iRepertoire HTBI primers and CDR3-region Arm-PCR. TCRdb passed the multiplex PCR reads through MiXCR, listing each CDR3 protein once. Among about 660,000 distinct CDR3 sequences, 25% to 35% were seen once, and the ten largest hold 40% to 55%. The CDR3 has 16 residues. Trimming cost V 4 bases and J 6 bases, with 22 bases left between them. The germline V gene has CDR1 MNHNS and CDR2 SASEGT. Time point: persistent/refractory GD, antithyroid drugs over 5 years with positive TRAb. Scientists built the TCR library using RNA that was extracted from PBMCs. This clonotype has more than one count but fewer than ten.

This chain uses TRBV6-1 with TRBJ2-7; D call uncertain. The clonotype was recovered from a female donor with Graves disease. Sequenced here: peripheral blood mononuclear cells (PBMCs), sampled when the disease was refractory, from a patient treated with antithyroid drugs. As DNA, the CDR3 is TGTGCCAGCAGTGCCCAATCCTTGACTGCCCGAGGCGAGCAGTACTTC. Its translation is CASSAQSLTARGEQYF.